This entry lists 2 T cell receptor beta chains sequenced from one sample in a study of shared clonotypes between healthy human individuals. Generated by immunoSEQ multiplex PCR, the TCRdb table keeps only in-frame clones and is missing some. The sample lists 1.5 million to 1.9 million clones, nearly 99% occurring once. The sequencing sample was made of naive CD4+ T cells sorted from blood. Stated subset: CD45RA+ positively selected. The receptors were sampled from a man younger than 45 in good health.

V is TRBV19 and J is TRBJ1-5; D gene ambiguous. V lost 3 bases to trimming and J lost 6 bases, with 6 bases between them. The germline V gene encodes CDR1 LNHDA and CDR2 SQIVND (reference sequence). This CDR3 spans 12 amino acids. The CDR3 loop reads CASSIFGQPQHF. In DNA, the CDR3 is TGTGCCAGTAGTATTTTCGGTCAGCCCCAGCATTTT.

This clone was recorded only once. The J gene is TRBJ2-1, the V gene TRBV29-1, with D possibly matching TRBD2 (6 bases). The germline V gene encodes CDR1 SQVTM and CDR2 ANQGSEA. V lost 3 bases to trimming and J lost 4 bases, with 16 bases between them. This CDR3 spans 15 amino acids. The CDR3, as DNA: TGCAGCGTTGACGGAGGGGTGAATCCTTACAATGAGCAGTTCTTC. It codes for CSVDGGVNPYNEQFF.